These 14 T cell receptor beta chains originate from one sample sequenced in a study of T cells in women clearing cervical HPV infection. Using immunoSEQ multiplex PCR, the repertoire was profiled, and TCRdb retains in-frame clones only, with some absent. This specimen shows 23,000 or so clones; the ten leading clones hold about 6%. Sequencing input: blood buffy coat. These receptors originate from a woman between 18 and 69 years old with a cervical HPV16 infection that either progressed to CIN3+ or cleared (not recorded which).

For this clone: The CDR3 end is not reached by the read, which stops 3 residues before it; the germline J gene fills it in. The V call is TRBV20-1, the J call TRBJ2-3; 11 bases agree with TRBD1. The junction had 9 bases not matched to a gene; V was cut back by 6 bases and J by 4 bases. The CDR3 consists of 15 residues. CDR1 and CDR2 (germline): DFQATT, SNEGSKA (reference sequence). The part of the CDR3 DNA that was read is TGCAGTGCGCACTCCGGGACAGGGGGGGCAGATACG. It encodes CSAHSGTGGADT. The CDR3 in full is CSAHSGTGGADTQYF.

As regards this clone: Relative to the germline gene, one junction end is altered; a read error may explain this. The CDR3 extends 3 residues past the end of the read, so its final part is completed from the germline J gene. The chain has TRBV5-1 and TRBJ1-2, with 9 bases matching TRBD1. CDR3 length equals 15 residues. From germline, CDR1 is SGHRS and CDR2 YFSETQ. The CDR3 DNA, read in part, is TGCGTCAGCAGGGCCGGGACAGGGTCACACTATGGC. Protein sequence: CVSRAGTGSHYG. The CDR3 reads in full as CVSRAGTGSHYGYTF.

Comment on this clone: The read halts 3 residues ahead of the CDR3 end, with the missing end drawn from the germline J gene. This chain connects TRBV20-1 to TRBJ2-1; TRBD2 matches at 10 bases. There are 14 residues in the CDR3. V lost 5 bases to trimming and J lost 7 bases; unmatched junction nucleotides: 8. Germline CDR1 and CDR2: DFQATT and SNEGSKA (reference sequence). The DNA read from the CDR3 is TGCAGTGCTCTCCTAGGACTAGCGGAAAATGAG. Translating gives CSALLGLAENE. The entire CDR3 is CSALLGLAENEQFF.

Of note for this clone: The CDR3 end lies 3 residues beyond the end of the read and is filled in from the germline J gene. V and J are TRBV19 and TRBJ1-2; the D gene is possibly TRBD1 (5 bases). The length of the CDR3 is 12 residues. Per germline, CDR1 LNHDA and CDR2 SQIVND (reference sequence). The CDR3 reads CASSMEGNTYTF. CDR3 DNA (partial): TGTGCCAGTAGTATGGAGGGGAATACC. The whole variable domain, filled in from reference TRBV19 and TRBJ1-2, reads DGGITQSPKYLFRKEGQNVTLSCEQNLNHDAMYWYRQDPGQGLRLIYYSQIVNDFQKGDIAEGYSVSREKKESFPLTVTSAQKNPTAFYLCASSMEGNTYTFGSGTRLTVV.

A word on this clone: The sequence runs out 3 residues before the end of the CDR3; the remainder is reconstructed from the germline J gene. The J gene is TRBJ1-5, the V gene TRBV6-2 or TRBV6-3; D possibly corresponds to TRBD1 (6 bases). The CDR3 sequence is 15 residues long. In germline, CDR1 is MNHEY, CDR2 SVGEGT. Trimming stripped 4 bases from V and 0 bases from J, with 10 bases between. Incomplete CDR3 DNA: TGTGCCAGCAGTTTTTACAGGGATAGCAATCAGCCC. It yields the protein CASSFYRDSNQP. The entire CDR3 is CASSFYRDSNQPQHF.

Considering frequency, this clone is medium-sized. From the germline J gene comes the end of the CDR3, since the read stops 3 residues before it. The V call is TRBV10-3, the J call TRBJ2-3; D is unclear. Deletions cut 5 bases from V and 2 bases from J, with 8 bases between. The germline gives CDR1 ENHRY, CDR2 SYGVKD. The CDR3 is made up of 13 amino acids. The sequenced part of the CDR3 DNA is TGTGCCATCAGTAACAGAAACACAGATACG. This sequence encodes CAISNRNTDT. The whole CDR3 reads CAISNRNTDTQYF.

Turning to this clone: The read terminates 3 residues ahead of where the CDR3 ends, so the germline J gene completes it. The chain is built from TRBV20-1 and TRBJ1-4; TRBD1 is a possible D gene (5 bases). The CDR3 covers 15 residues. Trimming removed 3 bases from V and 0 bases from J, with 11 bases in between. The V gene's germline CDR1 is DFQATT and CDR2 SNEGSKA (reference sequence). The DNA read from the CDR3 is TGCAGTGCTAGGTTCAGGGCCTCAACTAATGAAAAA. This gives the protein CSARFRASTNEK. The complete CDR3 sequence is CSARFRASTNEKLFF.

As for this clone: The missing CDR3 end, 3 residues past where the read stops, is filled in from the germline J gene. The rearrangement joins TRBV7-2 to TRBJ2-3; D gene uncertain. V lost 1 base and J lost 0, with 5 bases in between. Germline assignment: CDR1 SGHTA and CDR2 FQGNSA. The CDR3 covers 14 residues. The part of the CDR3 DNA that was read is TGTGCCAGCAGCTTAGTCGGGAGCACAGATACG. Translating gives CASSLVGSTDT. The whole CDR3 reads CASSLVGSTDTQYF.

On this clone: Sequencing ends 3 residues short of the CDR3 end; the germline J gene provides the rest. V usage is TRBV20-1 and J usage is TRBJ2-1, with 12 bases that match TRBD1. Trimming at V came to 5 bases and at J to 7 bases, leaving 3 bases not matched to a gene. The CDR3 contains 13 residues. Germline V CDR1 and CDR2: DFQATT, SNEGSKA (reference sequence). CDR3 loop: CSAWDRGRNEQFF. CDR3 DNA (partial): TGCAGTGCTTGGGACAGGGGGCGAAATGAG.

CDR3 in amino acids: CASGWTGVAEAFF. CDR3 bases read: TGTGCCAGCGGTTGGACAGGGGTCGCGGAA. The chain has TRBV2 and TRBJ1-1, with 9 bases aligning to TRBD1. The CDR3 end lies 3 residues beyond the end of the read and is filled in from the germline J gene. Germline V lookup: CDR1 SNHLY, CDR2 FYNNEI. The CDR3 has 13 amino acids.

Details on this clone: Coverage ceases 3 residues before the CDR3 finishes, and the germline J gene fills in the end. The chain joins TRBV28 to TRBJ2-3; no clear D. This CDR3 comprises 12 residues. Per germline, CDR1 MDHEN and CDR2 SYDVKM. The germline V and J ends were trimmed by 6 bases and 7 bases, with 11 bases remaining between them. This CDR3 reads CASSLGKNTQYF. CDR3 bases read: TGTGCCAGCAGCCTCGGTAAAAATACG.

Turning to this clone: The junction differs from germline at one of its ends, possibly a read error. The read comes to an end 3 residues before the CDR3 does, leaving the germline J gene to fill in the end. This sequence joins TRBV2 and TRBJ2-3; a weak D match, TRBD2 (6 bases). From germline, CDR1 is SNHLY and CDR2 FYNNEI. The CDR3 covers 14 residues. CDR3 amino acids: CTSSGRRAGDTQYF. The CDR3 bases that were read are TGTACCAGCAGTGGTAGGAGGGCGGGAGATACG.

Note on this clone: Read data end 3 residues before the CDR3 end; the end is taken from the germline J gene. The chain recombines TRBV28 with TRBJ2-1; D is undetermined. Looked up from germline, CDR1 is MDHEN and CDR2 is SYDVKM. The CDR3 totals 14 residues. Trimming pared 6 bases from V and 4 bases from J, leaving 13 bases between. CDR3 loop: CASSPREPYNEQFF. The DNA read from the CDR3 is TGTGCCAGCAGCCCCAGAGAACCGTACAATGAG.

Points on this clone: The CDR3 end falls 3 residues outside the read, so it is completed with the germline J gene. V usage is TRBV19 and J usage is TRBJ2-1; 8 bases align to TRBD2. The CDR3 extends over 14 amino acids. J lost 9 bases, V lost 3 bases, and 7 bases had no gene match. Germline V CDR1 and CDR2: LNHDA, SQIVND (reference sequence). Incomplete CDR3 DNA: TGTGCCAGTAGTATTACTAGCGGTAGAACTGAG. Amino acid sequence: CASSITSGRTE. From start to end, the CDR3 is CASSITSGRTEQFF.